The following is a T cell receptor (beta chain) sequence with its context. These data are taken from a study of blood T cell repertoires in COVID-19. The CDR3 is made up of 10 amino acids. From germline, CDR1 is MNHEY and CDR2 SVGAGI. Deletions cut 11 bases from V and 9 bases from J, with 10 bases between. The repertoire was sequenced with immunoSEQ multiplex PCR; TCRdb's copy has only in-frame clones and lacks some. Of 80,000 to 100,000 clones detected, approximately 89% appear once; the ten largest clones hold 10%. The source of this sequence is a man aged 45-65 years with acute or convalescent COVID-19. Material for sequencing was peripheral blood. The V call is TRBV6-5, the J call TRBJ2-2, with TRBD1 as a possible D gene (5 bases). The CDR3 nucleotides are TGTGCCGGGGCCGGCAGGGAGCTGTTTTTT. Encoded protein: CAGAGRELFF.